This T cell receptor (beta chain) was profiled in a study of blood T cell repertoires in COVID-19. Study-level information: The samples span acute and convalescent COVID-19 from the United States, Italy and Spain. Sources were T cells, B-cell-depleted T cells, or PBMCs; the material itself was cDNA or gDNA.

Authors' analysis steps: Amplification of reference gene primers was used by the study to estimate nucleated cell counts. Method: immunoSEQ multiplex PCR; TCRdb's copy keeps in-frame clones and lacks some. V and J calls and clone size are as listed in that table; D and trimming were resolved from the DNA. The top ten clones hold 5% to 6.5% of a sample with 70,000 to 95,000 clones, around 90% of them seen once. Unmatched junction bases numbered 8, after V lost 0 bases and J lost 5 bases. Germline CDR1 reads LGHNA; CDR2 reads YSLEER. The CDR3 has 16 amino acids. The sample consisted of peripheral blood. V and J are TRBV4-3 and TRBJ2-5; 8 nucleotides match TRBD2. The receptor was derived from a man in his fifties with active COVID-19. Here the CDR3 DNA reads TGCGCCAGCAGCCAAGATAGCGGGAATGGGTGGGAGACCCAGTACTTC. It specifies CASSQDSGNGWETQYF.